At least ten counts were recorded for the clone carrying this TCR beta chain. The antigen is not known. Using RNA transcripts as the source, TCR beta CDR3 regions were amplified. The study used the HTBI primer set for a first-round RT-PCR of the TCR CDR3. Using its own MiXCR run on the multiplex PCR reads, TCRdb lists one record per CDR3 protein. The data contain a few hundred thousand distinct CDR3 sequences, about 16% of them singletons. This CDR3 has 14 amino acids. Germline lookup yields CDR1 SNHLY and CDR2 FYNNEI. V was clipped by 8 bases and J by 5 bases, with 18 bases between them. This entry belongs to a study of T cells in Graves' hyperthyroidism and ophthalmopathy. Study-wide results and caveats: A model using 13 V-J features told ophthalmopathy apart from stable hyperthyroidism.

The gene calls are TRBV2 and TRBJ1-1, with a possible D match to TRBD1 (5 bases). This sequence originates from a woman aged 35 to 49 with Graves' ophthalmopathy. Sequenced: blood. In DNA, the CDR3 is TGTGCCAGCTCTCGCGGAGGGGTAGGGACTGAAGCTTTCTTT. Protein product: CASSRGGVGTEAFF.